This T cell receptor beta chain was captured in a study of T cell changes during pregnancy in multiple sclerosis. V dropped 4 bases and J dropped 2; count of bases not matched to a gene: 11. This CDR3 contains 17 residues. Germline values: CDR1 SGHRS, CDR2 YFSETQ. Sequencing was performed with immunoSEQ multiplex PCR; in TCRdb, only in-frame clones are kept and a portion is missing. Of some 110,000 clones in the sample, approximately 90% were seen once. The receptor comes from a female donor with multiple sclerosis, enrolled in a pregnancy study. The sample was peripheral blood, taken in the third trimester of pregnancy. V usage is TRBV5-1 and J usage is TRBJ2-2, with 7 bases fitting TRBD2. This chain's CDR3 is CASSASRLALNTGELFF. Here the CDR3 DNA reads TGCGCCAGCAGCGCTTCAAGACTAGCCCTCAACACCGGGGAGCTGTTTTTT.